The present T cell receptor beta chain was sequenced within a study of T cell changes during pregnancy in multiple sclerosis (dated by TCRdb to between 2018 and 2020). About the full investigation: In women with multiple sclerosis, the researchers looked at how the T cell repertoire shifted as pregnancy progressed.

As regards this clone: The clone's antigen remains unknown. Per-nucleotide qualities are absent, and no much larger clonotype sits a single base away.

From its cysteine to its phenylalanine, the CDR3 spans 14 amino acids. Of all the DNA, just the CDR3 is kept, 42 bases in frame from base 1. V lost 7 bases and J lost 0 bases, and the count of bases not matched to a germline gene is 2. According to the germline V gene (reference sequence), CDR1 reads LNHDA and CDR2 reads SQIVND. The library came from the immunoSEQ multiplex PCR assay. This immuneACCESS table, as held by TCRdb, lists in-frame sequences with V and J called but not all clones. Of the missing ones, under half trace to an unresolved V gene in checked studies; the others have no known cause. For this sample there are about 45,000 clones; approximately 91% appear just once. The top ten clonotypes cover around 1.5% of the sample.

This clonotype originated in a female donor with multiple sclerosis, enrolled in a pregnancy study. The sequence links TRBV19 to TRBJ2-2, and TRBD2 aligns with 7 junction nucleotides. Sequenced input: PBMCs (not recorded whether the cells were cultured). Here the CDR3 is given as CASNRGANTGELFF. The DNA is as follows: TGTGCCAGTAACCGGGGGGCGAACACCGGGGAGCTGTTTTTT.